The 9 T cell receptor beta chains reported below all come from one sample, sequenced in a study of blood T cell repertoires in COVID-19 (dated by TCRdb to about 2020). Library prep was done by the immunoSEQ multiplex PCR assay. In TCRdb, the immuneACCESS table is reduced to in-frame sequences with V and J assigned. These tables do not hold every clone; where another copy was compared, an unresolved V gene accounts for under half, and the others remain unexplained. This sample holds fewer than 130,000 clones; 76% were observed only once. Together, the top ten hold over 3.5% of the sample. The source material was peripheral blood. The receptors here all came from an elderly woman with acute or convalescent COVID-19.

The chain carries TRBV7-8 and TRBJ1-4, with D unclear. The ends were cut back, 8 bases at V and 4 bases at J, with 11 bases in the middle. This CDR3 is 13 amino acids long. CDR1 and CDR2 from the germline V gene are SGHVS and FQNEAQ. CDR3 sequence: CASGGQINEKLFF. The CDR3 DNA sequence: TGTGCCAGCGGCGGGCAGATTAATGAAAAACTGTTTTTT.

This clone was seen a single time. V gene TRBV4-2 combines with J gene TRBJ2-5; TRBD2 matches 8 bases. V shed 2 bases, J shed 4 bases, and the junction held 9 bases outside the gene matches. The CDR3 is 16 residues long. CDR1 and CDR2 from the germline V gene are LGHNA and YNFKEQ. The CDR3 loop reads CASSQTSAGVGETQYF. In DNA form, the CDR3 reads TGTGCCAGCAGCCAAACCTCAGCGGGAGTGGGAGAGACCCAGTACTTC.

The rearrangement uses TRBV6-2 or TRBV6-3 and TRBJ1-6; D gene uncertain. The germline V and J ends were trimmed by 3 bases and 15 bases, with 9 bases remaining between them. Per the germline V gene, CDR1 is MNHEY and CDR2 is SVGEGT. This CDR3 has 11 amino acids. The CDR3 here is CASSYGGLLHF. CDR3 DNA sequence: TGTGCCAGCAGTTATGGTGGACTCCTCCACTTT.

The J gene is TRBJ1-2, the V gene TRBV6-2 or TRBV6-3; D is possibly TRBD1 (5 bases). Trimming removed 3 bases from V and 1 base from J, with 9 bases in between. In germline, CDR1 is MNHEY, CDR2 SVGEGT. This CDR3 contains 14 residues. CDR3 DNA: TGTGCCAGCAGTTATTCAGGGTTTAACTATGGCTACACCTTC. Amino acid sequence: CASSYSGFNYGYTF.

The chain is built from TRBV11-2 and TRBJ2-7; weak D call: TRBD2 (7 bases). CDR3 length: 17 amino acids. Per the germline V gene, CDR1 is SGHAT and CDR2 is FQNNGV. Between the trimmed V and J ends, which lost 0 bases and 2 bases, there was a span of 17 bases. The CDR3 region has the DNA TGTGCCAGCAGCTTAGATAACCTGCGGGGGCCGCCCTACGAGCAGTACTTC. Its protein product is CASSLDNLRGPPYEQYF.

The sample holds a few counts of this clone. The rearrangement joins TRBV19 to TRBJ1-5; D gene unclear. Trimming took 3 bases from V and 8 from J, leaving 11 bases between them. CDR3 size: 13 residues. Germline values: CDR1 LNHDA, CDR2 SQIVND (reference sequence). The CDR3, as DNA: TGTGCCAGTAGTATTTCCGCCGAGGAGCCCCAGCATTTT. Translation: CASSISAEEPQHF.

The chain uses TRBV15 and TRBJ1-4; D call uncertain. The CDR3 sequence is 16 residues long. Looked up from germline, CDR1 is LNHNV and CDR2 is YYDKDF (reference sequence). Trimming stripped 5 bases from V and 8 bases from J, with 21 bases between. The CDR3 spells CATSPLGGISGEKLFF. The CDR3 DNA is TGTGCCACCAGCCCGCTGGGCGGGATATCAGGAGAAAAACTGTTTTTT.

The chain employs TRBV28 and TRBJ2-1; 7 nucleotides match TRBD1. V gave up 4 bases and J gave up 13 bases; unmatched junction bases: 10. This CDR3 has 13 residues. Germline V gives CDR1 MDHEN, CDR2 SYDVKM. The CDR3 protein is CASSSTGPRSQFF. The CDR3 DNA reads as TGTGCCAGCAGTTCGACAGGGCCAAGAAGTCAGTTCTTC.

The CDR3 sequence is CASSQGSSGTADTQYF. CDR3 in DNA: TGCGCCAGCAGCCAAGGTTCTAGCGGGACGGCAGATACGCAGTATTTT. This rearrangement joins TRBV4-3 to TRBJ2-3; 9 bases are a match to TRBD2. V lost 1 base to trimming and J lost 4 bases; unmatched junction nucleotides: 6. CDR3 length equals 16 residues. Germline CDR1 LGHNA, CDR2 YSLEER.